The 11 T cell receptor beta chains below were found in one sample sequenced in a study of shared T cell receptors in the human thymus. The table came from immunoSEQ multiplex PCR; TCRdb's copy has only in-frame clones and leaves some out. The top ten clones hold roughly 0.0094% of a sample with about 660,000 clones, about 90% of them seen once. A further study also used this sample, focusing on human thymus T cells.

The sample comprised thymocytes. These receptors were taken from a boy under two years old with a congenital heart defect.

This chain links TRBV14 with TRBJ1-2, with a weak D call TRBD1 (5 bases). Trimming pared 0 bases from V and 6 bases from J, leaving 11 bases between. CDR1 is SGHDN and CDR2 is FVKESK in the germline V gene. The length of the CDR3 is 14 residues. Written as DNA, the CDR3 is TGTGCCAGCAGCCAAGATCAGGGTGGGCATGGCTACACCTTC. It encodes CASSQDQGGHGYTF. Based on the CDR3 plus reference TRBV14 and TRBJ1-2, the full variable domain is EAGVTQFPSHSVIEKGQTVTLRCDPISGHDNLYWYRRVMGKEIKFLLHFVKESKQDESGMPNNRFLAERTGGTYSTLKVQPAELEDSGVYFCASSQDQGGHGYTFGSGTRLTVV.

The chain recombines TRBV6-1 with TRBJ2-7; D perhaps matches TRBD2 (6 bases). From germline, CDR1 is MNHNS and CDR2 SASEGT. This CDR3 is built from 14 residues. Between the trimmed V and J ends, which lost 1 base and 4 bases, there was a span of 11 bases. DNA of the CDR3: TGTGCCAGCAGTGAAGGTAGCGGAGGATACGAGCAGTACTTC. This gives the protein CASSEGSGGYEQYF.

The table lists this clone with a few counts. This chain links TRBV19 with TRBJ1-3; no reliable D call. The V gene's germline CDR1 is LNHDA and CDR2 SQIVND (reference sequence). V was cut by 3 bases and J by 1 base, with 10 bases left in between. The CDR3 sequence is 15 residues long. CDR3 region: CASSMEALSGNTIYF. CDR3 sequence (DNA): TGTGCCAGTAGTATGGAGGCCCTTTCTGGAAACACCATATATTTT.

The chain carries TRBV5-6 and TRBJ2-5, with a weak D call TRBD2 (5 bases). The DNA end favors TRBJ2-7, so the J call may be wrong. Germline V gene lookup returns CDR1 SGHDT and CDR2 YYEEEE. This CDR3 is built from 15 residues. The CDR3 reads CASNDGRFTSYEQYF. Written as DNA, the CDR3 is TGTGCCAGCAACGATGGGAGATTCACCTCCTACGAGCAGTACTTC.

The count of this clone is one. V gene TRBV28 combines with J gene TRBJ1-1; 8 nucleotides match TRBD1. This CDR3 contains 16 residues. After removal of 3 bases from V and 1 base from J, the junction contained 7 bases not matched to a gene. From germline, CDR1 is MDHEN and CDR2 SYDVKM. CDR3: CASSLGPGTGNTEAFF. The CDR3 DNA sequence: TGTGCCAGCAGTTTGGGACCCGGGACAGGGAACACTGAAGCTTTCTTT.

This chain joins TRBV7-9 and TRBJ1-2, with a tentative D call TRBD1 (6 bases). CDR1 is SEHNR, CDR2 FQNEAQ, per germline (reference sequence). V dropped 6 bases and J dropped 0 bases, with 20 bases sitting between them. The CDR3 extends over 17 amino acids. The CDR3 DNA follows: TGTGCCAGCAGGCCTTACCCGCGGACAGTGCCTAACTATGGCTACACCTTC. It yields the protein CASRPYPRTVPNYGYTF.

The chain employs TRBV11-1 and TRBJ1-5; TRBD1 aligns across 7 bases. CDR3 length: 15 amino acids. Germline V lookup: CDR1 SGHAT, CDR2 FQDESV (reference sequence). The V gene end was trimmed by 9 bases and the J gene end by 5 bases; junction bases not matched to a gene: 13. The CDR3 nucleotides read TGTGCCAGGGGAATAAGGGGGCTGGGGGATCAGCCCCAGCATTTT. Translation gives CARGIRGLGDQPQHF.

This clone was detected only a few times. The chain combines TRBV28 with TRBJ1-2; D is ambiguous. Trimming stripped 4 bases from V and 4 bases from J, with 16 bases between. In germline, CDR1 is MDHEN, CDR2 SYDVKM. The CDR3 covers 15 residues. The CDR3 DNA reads TGTGCCAGCAGTTCGCGGGAGGGATTCTTCTATGGCTACACCTTC. This gives the protein CASSSREGFFYGYTF.

This chain connects TRBV27 to TRBJ1-5; 9 bases are shared with TRBD1. Germline CDR1 reads MNHEY; CDR2 reads SMNVEV (reference sequence). V gave up 5 bases and J gave up 0 bases; unmatched junction bases: 11. The CDR3 is made up of 18 amino acids. In nucleotides, the CDR3 is TGTGCCAGCAGTGAGAACAGGGGGCGACCTTATAGCAATCAGCCCCAGCATTTT. This translates into CASSENRGRPYSNQPQHF.

The rearrangement uses TRBV27 and TRBJ1-4; 7 positions agree with TRBD1. The V and J ends lost 5 bases and 10 bases, in that order; junction bases with no gene match: 10. Germline CDR1 and CDR2: MNHEY and SMNVEV (reference sequence). This CDR3 has 14 residues. The CDR3 DNA is TGTGCCAGCAGTCCCCACGGCTCAGGGGGAAAACTGTTTTTT. This translates into CASSPHGSGGKLFF.

Here the CDR3 reads CASSQDGGGPGVGGPYEQYF. CDR3 bases: TGCGCCAGCAGCCAAGACGGGGGTGGCCCGGGAGTGGGGGGTCCCTACGAGCAGTACTTC. This chain joins TRBV4-1 and TRBJ2-7; possibly TRBD2 for D (6 bases). The germline V gene has CDR1 MGHRA and CDR2 YSYEKL. The V and J ends lost 0 bases and 2 bases respectively, with 26 bases between them. The CDR3 runs to 20 residues.